Included here is one TCR beta chain sequence, with context. Its antigen remains unidentified. The CDR3 length is 15 residues. The germline V gene has CDR1 WSHSY and CDR2 SAAADI. J lost 5 bases, V lost 6 bases, and 6 bases had no gene match. iRepertoire HTBI primers and Arm-PCR of CDR3 regions built TCR beta libraries. Via MiXCR, TCRdb re-called the multiplex PCR reads, giving one row per CDR3 protein. Among some 370,000 distinct CDR3 sequences listed, around 23% were seen once. The entry originates in a study of regulatory T cells in long-lasting Graves disease. Time point in this sample: persistent/refractory GD, antithyroid drugs over 5 years with positive TRAb. RNA from PBMCs was the source of the TCR library. EDTA tubes received about 10 milliliters of collected peripheral blood. Whole-study findings and limits: The persistent group shared 2,500 or so public clonotypes, more than the approximately 970 shared by new patients.

The TCR originated in a woman aged 40 to 50 with Graves disease. The chain has TRBV10-2 and TRBJ2-7, with TRBD2 matching 14 bases. The specimen was peripheral blood mononuclear cells (PBMCs), collected when the disease was refractory, from a patient treated with antithyroid drugs. The CDR3 coding sequence is TGCGCCAGCAGGCCCGGGACTAGCGGGAGCCACGAGCAGTACTTC. It codes for CASRPGTSGSHEQYF.